This TCR beta chain was documented in a study of long-term antiretroviral therapy in people with HIV. Germline CDR1 SNHLY, CDR2 FYNNEI. CDR3 length: 15 residues. Between the trimmed V and J ends, which lost 6 bases and 5 bases, there was a span of 20 bases. This clone was seen a few times. Its target is unknown. The run of the v3.0 immunoSEQ assay was at survey level. Profiled with immunoSEQ multiplex PCR; TCRdb holds only in-frame clones, not every one. Of 15,000 to 20,000 clones in the sample, 88% were seen once. Study-wide results and limits: Blood dating 2004 to 2017 may reflect older ART regimens.

For each donor, at least one pre-ART and at least two post-ART PBMC samples were available. The material sequenced was unsorted PBMCs, taken 6.9 years after starting antiretroviral therapy. This chain uses TRBV2 with TRBJ2-7, with D perhaps being TRBD1 or TRBD2 (5 bases each). The source is a man in his fifties with HIV. The CDR3 region is CASREPGTRTNEQYF. The CDR3 DNA reads as TGTGCCAGCAGGGAACCCGGGACCAGGACAAACGAGCAGTACTTC.